This TCR beta chain stems from a study of spatial heterogeneity in lung cancer. Study-wide context: For the average unique TCR and UMI combination, more than eight occurrences appeared in raw reads.

Study findings and constraints: Expanded intratumoral alpha and beta TCR counts tracked tumor mutation counts.

The V and J ends lost 0 bases and 2 bases, in that order; junction bases with no gene match: 3. Germline V gene sequence: CDR1 SGHTA, CDR2 FQGNSA. The CDR3 extends over 16 amino acids. A single record per CDR3 protein comes from TCRdb applying MiXCR to the 5' RACE reads. The sample has about 7,900 distinct CDR3 sequences; less than 9% are singletons. Time point described: sample taken at primary tumor resection. The donor group consisted of over 60 patients who had untreated, early-stage non-small cell lung cancer. Whole RNA, which was extracted from tumor, nontumor lung tissue or frozen PBMC, was sequenced without any cell sorting. This clonotype was observed at least ten times. Antigen specificity is unknown. This beta chain came through as a stray read in a library set up for alpha chains, and its size says little.

The chain links TRBV7-2 to TRBJ2-7, with TRBD2 identical over 11 bases. The TCR sequence derives from a female donor with early-stage non-small cell lung cancer. The sample consisted of lung tumor tissue, taken at surgery. Written as DNA, the CDR3 is TGTGCCAGCAGCTTAGCCGGGACTAGCGGTCCCTACGAGCAGTACTTC. Its translation is CASSLAGTSGPYEQYF.